This T cell receptor beta chain was captured in a study of T cell repertoires in cytomegalovirus infection. Whole-study context: Shared public TCR beta signatures pointed to both CMV infection and a matching HLA type. General study findings and limits: There were HLA-C-restricted CMV-specific TCR beta clonotypes dominating the ex vivo response.

Using its own MiXCR run on the reads, TCRdb lists one record per CDR3 protein. Of approximately 250,000 distinct CDR3 sequences in the sample, 20% to 25% were seen once. Germline-derived CDR1 and CDR2 are SGDLS and YYNGEE. The CDR3 consists of 15 residues. Trimming took 4 bases from V and 4 from J; bases not matched to a gene: 7. Only a few counts were recorded for this clonotype. What it binds is unknown. The sequence came from a human donor in good health (CMV status not recorded). Some clones in this sample may be carry-over from other donors' samples. The chain employs TRBV9 and TRBJ2-5; 10 bases map to TRBD2. The sample consisted of CD8+ T cells from PBMCs. The CDR3 loop is CASSSPTSGLETQYF. In nucleotides, the CDR3 is TGTGCCAGCAGCTCCCCGACTAGCGGGCTAGAGACCCAGTACTTC.